This T cell receptor beta chain originates from a study of OX40 agonist ivuxolimab in advanced cancers. For the study at large: Patients were given ivuxolimab, an antibody that agonizes OX40 (CD134).

With autoimmune disease history or systemic immunosuppression, patients were excluded. Samples were taken at baseline and on day 1 of cycles 4 and 7. CDR3 length: 17 amino acids. Per the germline V gene, CDR1 is SGHAT and CDR2 is FQNNGV. Losses at the gene ends were 8 bases for V and 6 bases for J; bases not matched to a gene: 18. This clone was observed a handful of times. The data were produced by immunoSEQ multiplex PCR, yet TCRdb's version contains in-frame clones alone and is incomplete. Counted here are some 65,000 clones, about 85% occurring once; the ten biggest clones make up roughly 4%. The sample in question was CD4+ or CD8+ T cells sorted from blood, obtained in a trial of the OX40 agonist ivuxolimab. The rearrangement uses TRBV11-2 and TRBJ2-1; 8 nucleotides match TRBD2. The receptor was derived from an adult with an advanced solid tumor such as melanoma, head and neck, liver or kidney cancer. CDR3 nucleotides: TGTGCCAGCGGCGGGCTAGCGGGTCTGGGGCGCCTCAATGAGCAGTTCTTC. This codes for CASGGLAGLGRLNEQFF.